Shown below are 25 T cell receptor beta chains from a single sample sequenced in a study of monozygotic twins with inflammatory bowel disease. Each CDR3 protein gets one entry in TCRdb, which reprocessed the 5' RACE reads and gives no DNA. The listing contains 420,000 or so distinct CDR3 sequences. The sample comprised blood. These receptors all stem from a human donor with ulcerative colitis or Crohn's disease, or a healthy co-twin of an affected twin (not recorded which).

The CDR3 sequence is CASSQGGDGSNQPQHF. V is TRBV4-3 and J is TRBJ1-5. This CDR3 spans 16 amino acids. Germline lookup yields CDR1 LGHNA and CDR2 YSLEER.

V gene TRBV10-3 combines with J gene TRBJ2-6; the TCRdb call, TRBD2, lacks DNA for checking. The CDR3 runs 18 residues. From germline, CDR1 is ENHRY and CDR2 SYGVKD. The CDR3 protein is CAISWTSGRLAGANVLTF.

The chain uses TRBV5-4 and TRBJ1-1. Looked up from germline, CDR1 is SGHNT and CDR2 is YYREEE (reference sequence). The CDR3 contains 15 residues. CDR3 loop: CASSKGGGGGTEAFF.

This chain's CDR3 is CASSFANTEAFF. J is TRBJ1-1 and V is TRBV12-3 or TRBV12-4. The CDR3 is made up of 12 amino acids.

This chain joins TRBV7-9 and TRBJ1-4; TCRdb's D call of TRBD1 is untestable without DNA. Germline CDR1 and CDR2: SEHNR and FQNEAQ (reference sequence). The CDR3 spans 15 residues. CDR3 amino acids: CASSFGQAMSEKLFF.

The chain combines TRBV3-1 with TRBJ2-2; the D call from TCRdb, TRBD2, cannot be confirmed without DNA. This CDR3 comprises 16 residues. Germline V gene lookup returns CDR1 LGHDT and CDR2 YNNKEL (reference sequence). Here the CDR3 reads CASSPGLAGNTGELFF.

The gene calls are TRBV6-1 and TRBJ1-5; lacking DNA, the TRBD1 call made by TCRdb goes unchecked. Germline V gives CDR1 MNHNS, CDR2 SASEGT. The CDR3 consists of 14 residues. The CDR3 region is CASNNPGPGQPQHF.

The chain's CDR3 is CASSLIPLGTGRETQYF. The chain recombines TRBV7-2 with TRBJ2-5; TCRdb's D gene call, TRBD1, goes unchecked for lack of DNA. The length of the CDR3 is 17 residues. Germline V gene sequence: CDR1 SGHTA, CDR2 FQGNSA.

The chain couples TRBV11-2 to TRBJ2-2. The germline gives CDR1 SGHAT, CDR2 FQNNGV. This CDR3 is built from 14 residues. CDR3 sequence reads: CASSLNLITGELFF. The full variable domain, rest sourced from reference TRBV11-2 and TRBJ2-2, is EAGVAQSPRYKIIEKRQSVAFWCNPISGHATLYWYQQILGQGPKLLIQFQNNGVVDDSQLPKDRFSAERLKGVDSTLKIQPAKLEDSAVYLCASSLNLITGELFFGEGSRLTVL.

J is TRBJ2-2 and V is TRBV7-2; TCRdb designates TRBD1, a call that cannot be tested without DNA. The CDR3 sequence is 17 residues long. Germline V lookup: CDR1 SGHTA, CDR2 FQGNSA. The CDR3 spells CASRGQGATRNTGELFF.

The gene calls are TRBV7-2 and TRBJ2-7. CDR1 is SGHTA and CDR2 is FQGNSA in the germline V gene. The CDR3 consists of 12 residues. The CDR3 sequence: CASSLARDEQYF.

CDR3 amino acids: CATSSIGTSTDTQYF. This chain links TRBV15 with TRBJ2-3. In germline, CDR1 is LNHNV, CDR2 YYDKDF (reference sequence). This CDR3 has 15 amino acids.

Here the CDR3 reads CASSAQGPVTGELFF. V is TRBV9 and J is TRBJ2-2; TCRdb picks TRBD1, but there is no DNA to check that call. The CDR3 is 15 amino acids. CDR1 SGDLS and CDR2 YYNGEE come from the germline V gene.

The J gene is TRBJ1-2, the V gene TRBV12-3 or TRBV12-4. CDR3 length: 12 residues. The CDR3 loop is CASSQRTSGYTF.

The chain links TRBV19 to TRBJ2-2; checking the TCRdb D call of TRBD2 is not possible without DNA. Germline V CDR1 and CDR2: LNHDA, SQIVND (reference sequence). There are 16 residues in the CDR3. CDR3 protein: CASSILGGLNTGELFF. The variable domain in full, with the rest retrieved from reference TRBV19 and TRBJ2-2, is DGGITQSPKYLFRKEGQNVTLSCEQNLNHDAMYWYRQDPGQGLRLIYYSQIVNDFQKGDIAEGYSVSREKKESFPLTVTSAQKNPTAFYLCASSILGGLNTGELFFGEGSRLTVL.

The V gene is TRBV12-3 or TRBV12-4, the J gene TRBJ1-5; absent DNA, TCRdb's TRBD1 call cannot be checked. The CDR3 is 15 residues long. The CDR3 sequence: CASSLADSSNQPQHF.

This rearrangement joins TRBV20-1 to TRBJ1-2. Germline V CDR1 and CDR2: DFQATT, SNEGSKA (reference sequence). CDR3 size: 12 residues. This CDR3 reads CSARDEGLGYTF.

This chain joins TRBV30 and TRBJ2-7. This CDR3 contains 12 residues. Germline assignment: CDR1 GTSNPN and CDR2 SVGIG (reference sequence). CDR3: CAWSVGASGRSF.

The V gene is TRBV29-1, the J gene TRBJ2-2. Germline V gene data show CDR1 as SQVTM and CDR2 as ANQGSEA. The CDR3 loop spans 12 amino acids. The CDR3 region is CSAQENTGELFF.

The chain joins TRBV4-3 to TRBJ2-7; absent DNA, TCRdb's TRBD1 call cannot be checked. CDR3 size: 15 residues. The germline V gene encodes CDR1 LGHNA and CDR2 YSLEER. This CDR3 reads CASSQVTGGGYEQYF.

The CDR3 loop is CASSQDHLSYGYTF. V and J are TRBV14 and TRBJ1-2. Germline V lookup: CDR1 SGHDN, CDR2 FVKESK. The CDR3 totals 14 residues. Based on the CDR3 plus reference TRBV14 and TRBJ1-2, the full variable domain is EAGVTQFPSHSVIEKGQTVTLRCDPISGHDNLYWYRRVMGKEIKFLLHFVKESKQDESGMPNNRFLAERTGGTYSTLKVQPAELEDSGVYFCASSQDHLSYGYTFGSGTRLTVV.

The genes are TRBV9 and TRBJ1-1; the D gene TCRdb calls, TRBD1, cannot be checked with no DNA. Germline assignment: CDR1 SGDLS and CDR2 YYNGEE. The CDR3 consists of 14 residues. CDR3 amino acids: CASSVGGTSTEAFF.

This sequence joins TRBV29-1 and TRBJ2-7. Germline CDR1 SQVTM, CDR2 ANQGSEA. CDR3 length equals 17 residues. The CDR3 here is CSVLKETMDSTFWQQYF.

This sequence joins TRBV29-1 and TRBJ2-5; no DNA is available, so the TRBD2 call from TCRdb remains unchecked. The CDR3 has 13 amino acids. Looked up from germline, CDR1 is SQVTM and CDR2 is ANQGSEA. This chain's CDR3 is CSVENGLEETQYF.

The chain links TRBV3-1 to TRBJ1-6. Germline lookup yields CDR1 LGHDT and CDR2 YNNKEL (reference sequence). This CDR3 comprises 15 residues. This CDR3 reads CASSPGESPNSPLHF. The full variable domain, with the rest looked up from reference TRBV3-1 and TRBJ1-6, is DTAVSQTPKYLVTQMGNDKSIKCEQNLGHDTMYWYKQDSKKFLKIMFSYNNKELIINETVPNRFSPKSPDKAHLNLHINSLELGDSAVYFCASSPGESPNSPLHFGNGTRLTVT.